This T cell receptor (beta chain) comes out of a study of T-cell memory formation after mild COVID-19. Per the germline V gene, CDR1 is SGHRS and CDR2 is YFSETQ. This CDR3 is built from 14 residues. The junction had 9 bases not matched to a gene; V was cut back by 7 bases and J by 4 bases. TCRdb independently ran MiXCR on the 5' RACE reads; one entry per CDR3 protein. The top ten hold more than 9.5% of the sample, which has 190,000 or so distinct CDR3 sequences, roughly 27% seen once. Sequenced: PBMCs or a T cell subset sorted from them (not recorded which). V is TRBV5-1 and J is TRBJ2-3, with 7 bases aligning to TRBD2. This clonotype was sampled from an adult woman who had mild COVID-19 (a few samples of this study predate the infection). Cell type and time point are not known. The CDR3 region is CASVPNSGSDTQYF. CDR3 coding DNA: TGCGCCAGCGTTCCTAATAGCGGGTCAGATACGCAGTATTTT.